The 8 T cell receptor beta chains listed next were all sequenced from one sample in a study of blood T cell repertoires in COVID-19. Generated by immunoSEQ multiplex PCR, the TCRdb table keeps only in-frame clones and is missing some. This table holds under 200,000 clones, about 80% found once. Sequencing was done on a sample of peripheral blood. These receptors were taken from a man aged 70-80 years with active or convalescent COVID-19.

J is TRBJ2-4 and V is TRBV19, with 7 bases lining up with TRBD1. CDR3 length: 14 amino acids. Germline-derived CDR1 and CDR2 are LNHDA and SQIVND (reference sequence). The trim removed 6 bases at V and 7 bases at J, leaving 9 bases unmatched. The CDR3 sequence is CASSPSRDSNIQYF. CDR3 coding DNA: TGTGCCAGTAGCCCAAGCCGGGACAGTAACATTCAGTACTTC.

This clone was seen more than once but under ten times. The V call is TRBV5-1, the J call TRBJ2-3; 7 bases are shared with TRBD2. Germline V gives CDR1 SGHRS, CDR2 YFSETQ. Unmatched junction bases numbered 8, after V lost 1 base and J lost 0 bases. The CDR3 spans 17 residues. CDR3 sequence (DNA): TGCGCCAGCAGCTTGTCGGCGGGAGCCTATAGCACAGATACGCAGTATTTT. This encodes CASSLSAGAYSTDTQYF.

The chain recombines TRBV9 with TRBJ2-5, with TRBD1 matching 9 bases. Germline V CDR1 and CDR2: SGDLS, YYNGEE. The CDR3 contains 14 residues. The V and J ends lost 3 bases and 3 bases, in that order; junction bases with no gene match: 3. The CDR3 nucleotides read TGTGCCAGCAGCGCGGGACAGGGAGAAGAGACCCAGTACTTC. Protein: CASSAGQGEETQYF.

This rearrangement joins TRBV2 to TRBJ2-3, with a tentative D call TRBD2 (6 bases). The CDR3 loop spans 12 amino acids. The V gene lost 8 bases and the J gene lost 4 bases, with 10 bases spanning the gap. Germline lookup yields CDR1 SNHLY and CDR2 FYNNEI. DNA of the CDR3: TGTGCCAGCGGGGGGATGGCAGATACGCAGTATTTT. Protein: CASGGMADTQYF.

The rearrangement joins TRBV11-2 to TRBJ2-3; a weak D match, TRBD2 (6 bases). V dropped 5 bases and J dropped 6 bases, with 15 bases sitting between them. Germline CDR1 and CDR2: SGHAT and FQNNGV. The CDR3 consists of 14 residues. The CDR3 reads CASSPGTAADTQYF. DNA of the CDR3: TGTGCCAGCAGCCCCGGGACTGCCGCGGATACGCAGTATTTT.

The chain joins TRBV6-6 to TRBJ2-5; 8 bases fit TRBD2. The germline V gene has CDR1 MNHNY and CDR2 SVGAGI (reference sequence). The ends lost 10 bases at V and 0 bases at J; junction bases unmatched: 13. CDR3 size: 16 residues. CDR3 sequence reads: CAISSPAAGDQETQYF. CDR3 in DNA: TGTGCCATCAGCTCGCCCGCAGCGGGGGACCAAGAGACCCAGTACTTC.

This chain links TRBV21-1 with TRBJ1-1; the DNA was not compared with TRBD1, the D call given in the table. TRBV21-1 is a pseudogene segment. This CDR3 contains 18 residues. This chain's CDR3 is CASSARGQGAFVWTEAFF. The CDR3 region has the DNA TGTGCCAGCAGCGCAAGGGGACAGGGGGCCTTCGTTTGGACTGAAGCTTTCTTT.

As concerns this clone: Other nucleotide sequences from this sample produce the same CDR3. V and J are TRBV29-1 and TRBJ2-5, with a tentative D call TRBD2 (6 bases). Germline V gives CDR1 SQVTM, CDR2 ANQGSEA. Trimming removed 3 bases at V and 4 bases at J, with 12 bases between. This CDR3 contains 13 residues. CDR3 residues: CSVERGAGETQYF. The CDR3 DNA follows: TGCAGCGTTGAGAGAGGAGCGGGAGAGACCCAGTACTTC.